The clone carrying this T cell receptor (beta chain) was seen repeatedly, ten times or more. Its specificity is unknown. These data are taken from a study of T-cell reconstitution after alpha-beta-depleted transplantation in children. Preparation of the TCRbeta library involved a method that used unique molecular identifiers. TCRdb reanalysed the PCR reads using MiXCR and keeps one entry per CDR3 protein. This repertoire shows about 300,000 distinct CDR3 sequences, almost 8% found once; its top ten account for approximately 8.6%. V dropped 5 bases and J dropped 2 bases, with 21 bases sitting between them. CDR1 is LNHNV, CDR2 YYDKDF, per germline (reference sequence). The CDR3 consists of 17 residues. Study results and limitations: The origin of alpha-beta T cells about two months after transplant was reportedly several hundred expanded graft clones. The authors attributed T-cell counts and diversity one year after transplant mostly to newly produced T cells.

This sequence was found in a female patient between 2 and 10 years old who had a stem cell transplant for Fanconi anemia, so the T cells may come from the graft donor. The chain recombines TRBV15 with TRBJ2-5; a weak D match, TRBD2 (5 bases). The specimen was peripheral blood, collected 360 days after TCRalphabeta/CD19-depleted stem cell transplant. The CDR3 loop is CATSPEGLQLPQETQYF. The CDR3 nucleotides read TGTGCCACCAGCCCCGAGGGTCTCCAACTACCTCAAGAGACCCAGTACTTC.